Given below is one T cell receptor beta chain in context. Its antigen is currently unknown. There are 16 residues in the CDR3. The V gene's germline CDR1 is SGHTA and CDR2 FQGNSA. Trimming at V came to 0 bases and at J to 0 bases, leaving 3 bases not matched to a gene. The source of the sample is a study of T cell responses to AZD1222 COVID-19 vaccine. Study-wide findings and caveats: The donors showed a predominance of white British ancestry and of females, with possible underestimation of clonal diversity. Targeting of unmutated variant regions was reportedly seen in nearly half of spike-specific TCRs.

Produced via immunoSEQ multiplex PCR; TCRdb's table is partial and in-frame only. The sample has roughly 120,000 clones, over 75% seen once. The source of this sequence is an adult in good health. This chain joins TRBV7-2 and TRBJ2-3; TRBD2 agrees at 7 bases. This specimen consisted of peripheral blood, obtained on day 0 of AZD1222 vaccination. The CDR3 reads CASSLAWRGSTDTQYF. CDR3 in DNA: TGTGCCAGCAGCTTAGCGTGGCGGGGGAGCACAGATACGCAGTATTTT.